Listed below are T cell receptor beta chains from one sample, sequenced in a study of lung T cells in sarcoidosis with Löfgren's syndrome. TCRdb recomputed calls from the reads with MiXCR, one row per CDR3 protein. Found here are roughly 2,200 distinct CDR3 sequences, roughly 20% of them singletons; the top ten hold about 11%. Material: CD4+ T cells from bronchoalveolar lavage. The receptors shown here come from a human donor with sarcoidosis (Löfgren's syndrome or another form), or a control subject (not recorded which). Each CDR3 is given with its conserved first and last residue. Each record gives: clone size, V gene, CDR3 protein. Clone size, where shown, is once, few, many, or a class for clones that have expanded.

medium-sized,TRBV20-1,CSARVGRVSYEQYF
medium-sized,TRBV7-2,CASSLTTNSPLHF
large,TRBV4-2,CASSQDQLAGGLWFF
NA,TRBV10-3,CAISMPQGLGGTYEQHF
NA,TRBV4-1,CASSLLGGEKQYF
medium-sized,TRBV12-5,CASVIGQTADQPQHF
medium-sized,TRBV12-3/TRBV12-4,CASSLSGVLSDEQYF
medium-sized,TRBV20-1,CSARDQPYNEQFF
medium-sized,TRBV20-1,CSVRGDSRDRGGTEAFF
many,TRBV4-1,CASSQFQLTHGYTF
NA,TRBV2,CASSLSGGTPDAEAFF
medium-sized,TRBV7-9,CASSLEAGQETQYF
NA,TRBV20-1,CITRDQPYNEQFF
NA,TRBV7-4,CASNGRDVVQFF
medium-sized,TRBV24-1,CATSRGQPSSYEQYF
medium-sized,TRBV6-1,CATTPGLAGLNVQFF
many,TRBV19,CASRLGAGDNTEAFF
medium-sized,TRBV7-2,CASSFLKPGGYNSPLHF
NA,TRBV6-1,CASSAPGAGVPGANVLTF
many,TRBV18,CASSGTSGRDTDTQYF
medium-sized,TRBV2,CAGRETDEQYF
once,TRBV20-1,CSASLGPGYGHTF
NA,TRBV5-1,CASSLDRPNARELFF
medium-sized,TRBV6-1,CASRTPQGNTEAFF
medium-sized,TRBV29-1,CSVLKSPDNTEAFF
medium-sized,TRBV6-6,CASSYGSGATSDTQYF
medium-sized,TRBV29-1,CSAQHSSYEQYF
large,TRBV28,CASSLSDRSYGYTF
many,TRBV7-9,CASSLGRARDRDYEQYF
medium-sized,TRBV7-9,CASSPASGSNNEQFF
medium-sized,TRBV20-1,CSARKGQNNEQFF
many,TRBV12-3/TRBV12-4,CASILHGYNEQFF
NA,TRBV19,CASRPQESGETQYF
many,TRBV28,CASSPTLGDTEAFF
large,TRBV6-1,CASSPGLPLDYGYTF
medium-sized,TRBV6-1,CASSSISDTLEAFF
medium-sized,TRBV7-2,CASGEVGRTQYF
many,TRBV5-6,CASSLEAIRNEQFF
medium-sized,TRBV11-2,CASSSFLVTDTQYF